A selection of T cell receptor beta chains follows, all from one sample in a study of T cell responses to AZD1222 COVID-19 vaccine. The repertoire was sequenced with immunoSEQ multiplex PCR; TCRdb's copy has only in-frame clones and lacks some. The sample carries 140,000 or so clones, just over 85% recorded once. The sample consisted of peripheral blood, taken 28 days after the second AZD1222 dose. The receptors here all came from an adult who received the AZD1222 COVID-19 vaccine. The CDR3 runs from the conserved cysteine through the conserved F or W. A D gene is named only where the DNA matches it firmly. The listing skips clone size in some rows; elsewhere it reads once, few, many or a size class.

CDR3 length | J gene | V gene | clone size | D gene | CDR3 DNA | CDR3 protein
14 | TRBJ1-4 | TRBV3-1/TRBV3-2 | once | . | TGTGCCAGCAGCCAAGGGGCAGGGACAGAAAAACTGTTTTTT | CASSQGAGTEKLFF
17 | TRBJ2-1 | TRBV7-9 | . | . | TGTGCCAGCAGCTTACGTGGGAGTTCCCACTCCTACAATGAGCAGTTCTTC | CASSLRGSSHSYNEQFF
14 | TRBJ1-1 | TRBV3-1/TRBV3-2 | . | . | TGTGCCAGCAGCCAAGAACTGGGGAACACTGAAGCTTTCTTT | CASSQELGNTEAFF
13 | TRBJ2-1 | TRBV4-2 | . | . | TGTGCCAGCAGCCAAGCCGGGGCCGACGAGCAGTTCTTC | CASSQAGADEQFF
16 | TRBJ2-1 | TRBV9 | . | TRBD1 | TGTGCCAGCAGCTCATCCGGGACAGGGGCCTACAATGAGCAGTTCTTC | CASSSSGTGAYNEQFF
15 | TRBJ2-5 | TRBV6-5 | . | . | TGTGCCAGCAGTTACTCTGGGACTTGGGGAGAGACCCAGTACTTC | CASSYSGTWGETQYF
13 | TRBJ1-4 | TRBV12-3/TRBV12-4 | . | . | TGTGCCAGCAGTTTTGGTGTGGAGGAAAAACTGTTTTTT | CASSFGVEEKLFF
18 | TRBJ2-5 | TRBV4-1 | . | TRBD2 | TGCGCCAGCAGCCAAGATCGATTTCTAGCGGGGAGCCAAGAGACCCAGTACTTC | CASSQDRFLAGSQETQYF
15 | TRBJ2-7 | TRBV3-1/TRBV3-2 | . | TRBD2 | TGTGCCAGCAGCCAAGTATCCACGCGGGAGGGTGAGCAGTACTTC | CASSQVSTREGEQYF
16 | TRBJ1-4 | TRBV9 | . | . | TGTGCCAGCAGCTCCAAAACAGGGAGGGCTAATGAAAAACTGTTTTTT | CASSSKTGRANEKLFF
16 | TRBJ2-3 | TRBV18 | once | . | TGTGCCAGCTCACCACGTGACAAGGTGGCCTCAGATACGCAGTATTTT | CASSPRDKVASDTQYF
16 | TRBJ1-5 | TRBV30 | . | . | TGTGCCTGGAGTGTACCAGGGGAGGTTGGCAATCAGCCCCAGCATTTT | CAWSVPGEVGNQPQHF
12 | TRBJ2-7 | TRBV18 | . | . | TGTGCCAGCTCACCAAAGGGAGAGGAGCAGTACTTC | CASSPKGEEQYF
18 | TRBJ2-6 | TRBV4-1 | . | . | TGCGCCAGCAGCCAAGGGCAGGGGATGTCCTCTGGGGCCAACGTCCTGACTTTC | CASSQGQGMSSGANVLTF
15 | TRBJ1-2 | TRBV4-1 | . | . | TGCGCCAGCAGCCAAGGCCCACTATGGGGCGGAGGCTACACCTTC | CASSQGPLWGGGYTF
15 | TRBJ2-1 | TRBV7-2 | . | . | TGTGCCAGCACCGAAATTCAGAGAGCTTACAATGAGCAGTTCTTC | CASTEIQRAYNEQFF
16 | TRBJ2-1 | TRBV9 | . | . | TGTGCCAGCAGCGTAGGACCCGGGAGCTCCTACAATGAGCAGTTCTTC | CASSVGPGSSYNEQFF
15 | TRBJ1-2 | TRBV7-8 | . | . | TGTGCCAGCAGCATCTATACCGGGACACTTGATGGCTACACCTTC | CASSIYTGTLDGYTF
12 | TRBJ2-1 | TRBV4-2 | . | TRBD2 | TGTGCCAGCAGCCAAAGGGAGGGTGAGCAGTTCTTC | CASSQREGEQFF
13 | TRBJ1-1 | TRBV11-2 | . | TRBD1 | TGTGCCAGCAGCCTAGGGACAGCATATGAAGCTTTCTTT | CASSLGTAYEAFF
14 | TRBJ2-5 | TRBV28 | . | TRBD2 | TGTGCCAGCAGTATCCCGGGGGGGTCGGAGACCCAGTACTTC | CASSIPGGSETQYF
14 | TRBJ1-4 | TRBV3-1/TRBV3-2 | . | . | TGTGCCAGCAGCCGAGTAGCAACTAATGAAAAACTGTTTTTT | CASSRVATNEKLFF
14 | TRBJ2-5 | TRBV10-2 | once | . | TGCGCCAGCAGTGAGCCCCCCCGGGGGGAGACCCAGTACTTC | CASSEPPRGETQYF
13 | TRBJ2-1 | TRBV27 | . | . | TGTGCCACCCTAAGGCTTGGGTTCAATGAGCAGTTCTTC | CATLRLGFNEQFF
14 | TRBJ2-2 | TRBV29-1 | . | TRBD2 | TGCAGCGTTGCCACAGCGGGAGGCACCGGGGAGCTGTTTTTT | CSVATAGGTGELFF
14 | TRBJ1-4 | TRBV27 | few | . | TGTGCCAGCAGTTTATTGGACCACGGCGAAAAACTGTTTTTT | CASSLLDHGEKLFF
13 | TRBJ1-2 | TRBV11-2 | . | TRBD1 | TGTGCCAGCAGCTTAAGGGGGCTCTATGGCTACACCTTC | CASSLRGLYGYTF
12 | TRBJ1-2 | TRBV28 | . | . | TGTGCCAGCGGCCGAATCTTCTATGGCTACACCTTC | CASGRIFYGYTF
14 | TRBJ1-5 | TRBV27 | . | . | TGTGCCAGCAGTTTAGTAGGGGCGAATCAGCCCCAGCATTTT | CASSLVGANQPQHF
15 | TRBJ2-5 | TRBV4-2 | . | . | TGTGCCAGCAGCGCAGGGTATAGCGTCATAGAGACCCAGTACTTC | CASSAGYSVIETQYF
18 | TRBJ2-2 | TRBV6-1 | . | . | TGTGCCAGCAGTGATCCTCACTTGACAGGCGGGAACACCGGGGAGCTGTTTTTT | CASSDPHLTGGNTGELFF
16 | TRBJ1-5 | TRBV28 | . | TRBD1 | TGTGCCAGCCGTAGTCAGGGGGGGACTAGTAATCAGCCCCAGCATTTT | CASRSQGGTSNQPQHF
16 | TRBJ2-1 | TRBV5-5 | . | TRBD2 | TGTGCCAGCAGCTTCCGGACTAGCGGGGGGGCCAATGAGCAGTTCTTC | CASSFRTSGGANEQFF
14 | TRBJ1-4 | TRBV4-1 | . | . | TGCGCCAGCAGCCAAGCCACAACTAATGAAAAACTGTTTTTT | CASSQATTNEKLFF
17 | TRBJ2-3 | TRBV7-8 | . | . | TGTGCCAGCAGCCCCTTCGGTCGGGGACCTAGCACAGATACGCAGTATTTT | CASSPFGRGPSTDTQYF
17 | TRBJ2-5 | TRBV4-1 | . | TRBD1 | TGCGCCAGCAGCCCACGGGGACAGGGAGGGCAATGGGAGACCCAGTACTTC | CASSPRGQGGQWETQYF
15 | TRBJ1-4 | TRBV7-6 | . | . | TGTGCCAGCAGCTTACTGACAGGAACTAATGAAAAACTGTTTTTT | CASSLLTGTNEKLFF
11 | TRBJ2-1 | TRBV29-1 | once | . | TGCAGCGTTGAAGGATTAAATGAGCAGTTCTTC | CSVEGLNEQFF
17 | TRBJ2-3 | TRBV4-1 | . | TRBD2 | TGCGCCAGCAGCCAAGAAGCTAGCGGGGGGTCCACAGATACGCAGTATTTT | CASSQEASGGSTDTQYF
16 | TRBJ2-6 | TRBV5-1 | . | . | TGCGCCACCGGGGAGGGGGAGATCTCTGGGGCCAACGTCCTGACTTTC | CATGEGEISGANVLTF
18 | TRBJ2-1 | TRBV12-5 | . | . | TGTGCTAGTGGTTTGCTACTGCTTTCGACGGTCTCCTACAATGAGCAGTTCTTC | CASGLLLLSTVSYNEQFF
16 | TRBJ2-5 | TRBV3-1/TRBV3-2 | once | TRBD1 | TGTGCCAGCAGCCCTCGGACAGGGGGCCTCCAAGAGACCCAGTACTTC | CASSPRTGGLQETQYF
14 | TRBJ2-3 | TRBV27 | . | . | TGTGCCAGCAGCGACTACCCCGGTACCGATACGCAGTATTTT | CASSDYPGTDTQYF
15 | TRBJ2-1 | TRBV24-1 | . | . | TGTGCCACCAGTGCAGCGGGACAATCCTACAATGAGCAGTTCTTC | CATSAAGQSYNEQFF
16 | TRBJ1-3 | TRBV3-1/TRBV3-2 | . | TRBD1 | TGTGCCAGCAGCCAAATACCGGGACAGTATGGAAACACCATATATTTT | CASSQIPGQYGNTIYF
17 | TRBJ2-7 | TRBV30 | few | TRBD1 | TGTGCCTGGGATCCGGGACAGACAACTAATTTACTCTACGAGCAGTACTTC | CAWDPGQTTNLLYEQYF
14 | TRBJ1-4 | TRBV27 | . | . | TGTGCCAGCACCCCCTCCTGGGGTAATGAAAAACTGTTTTTT | CASTPSWGNEKLFF